This T cell receptor (beta chain) originates from a study of blood T cell repertoires in COVID-19. This CDR3 is 13 amino acids long. Germline CDR1 and CDR2: MRHNA and SNTAGT. The V gene lost 0 bases and the J gene lost 6 bases, with 7 bases spanning the gap. Clones were sequenced by immunoSEQ multiplex PCR, and TCRdb holds only the in-frame ones, with some missing. The repertoire holds about 250,000 clones, about 85% seen once, with 5.5% to 8% in the top ten. The TCR comes from a woman between 55 and 75 years old with active or convalescent COVID-19. The chain employs TRBV6-4 and TRBJ2-3; no definite D call. The sample consisted of peripheral blood. CDR3 nucleotides: TGTGCCAGCAGTGACTCGAGGTGGGATACGCAGTATTTT. Translated: CASSDSRWDTQYF.